This T cell receptor (beta chain) was profiled in a study of immune cell composition in non-small cell lung cancer. Study-level findings and limits: Clones >0.5% enriched in tumour were rarer in adenocarcinoma (about 35%) than squamous (about 80%).

Germline values: CDR1 ENHRY, CDR2 SYGVKD. V was pared by 1 base and J by 4 bases, with 8 bases between. CDR3 size: 14 residues. As concerns this clone: What it binds is not known.

Libraries were prepared by immunoSEQ multiplex PCR; TCRdb keeps only in-frame clonotypes and omits some of them. This table holds nearly 7,000 clones, about three quarters found once. The TCR comes from a human donor with non-small cell lung cancer. V usage is TRBV10-3 and J usage is TRBJ1-3; maybe TRBD1 (5 bases). The sequencing input was lung tumor tissue. CDR3 in amino acids: CAISEFQGGNTIYF. The CDR3 DNA reads as TGTGCCATCAGTGAGTTTCAGGGCGGAAACACCATATATTTT.